Listed here are 25 T cell receptor beta chains from one sample, sequenced in a study of cytomegalovirus exposure and HLA in healthy donors. Primers for the PCR totalled 60 Vbeta and 13 Jbeta. Sequencing used immunoSEQ multiplex PCR; TCRdb keeps in-frame clones, though not all of them. The sample includes 100,000 to 150,000 clones, under 85% of them seen just once. Sequencing was performed on PBMCs. All receptors come from a male donor in good health and CMV-seropositive.

This clone is a singleton in its sample. The chain carries TRBV2 and TRBJ2-5; tentatively, D is TRBD2 (5 bases). Trimming left V 4 bases short and J 1 base short, with 13 bases between. The CDR3 is 15 amino acids. Germline values: CDR1 SNHLY, CDR2 FYNNEI. The CDR3: CASSGRVATQETQYF. In DNA form, the CDR3 reads TGTGCCAGCAGTGGGCGGGTAGCGACCCAAGAGACCCAGTACTTC.

This chain connects TRBV5-1 to TRBJ1-2, with D tentatively TRBD1 (6 bases). Germline CDR1 reads SGHRS; CDR2 reads YFSETQ. The CDR3 length is 11 residues. Trimming shortened V by 4 bases and J by 8 bases, and 9 bases separated the two germline ends. The CDR3 DNA sequence: TGCGCCAGCAGCGAGGGGGTGGGCTACACCTTC. Its protein is CASSEGVGYTF.

The gene calls are TRBV5-1 and TRBJ1-4; D uncertain. This CDR3 is 15 amino acids long. The germline V gene encodes CDR1 SGHRS and CDR2 YFSETQ. V was cut by 0 bases and J by 5 bases, with 11 bases left in between. The CDR3 region is CASSLVGEENEKLFF. CDR3 nucleotide sequence: TGCGCCAGCAGCTTGGTCGGGGAAGAAAATGAAAAACTGTTTTTT.

On this clone: The junction shows a germline mismatch at one end, possibly a read error. In the same sample, other DNA sequences code for this CDR3. The chain carries TRBV6-6 and TRBJ2-7; tentative D call: TRBD2 (5 bases). CDR3 length: 13 residues. Looked up from germline, CDR1 is MNHNY and CDR2 is SVGAGI (reference sequence). The CDR3 DNA sequence: TGTGCCAGCAGTCAGGACGGAGGCTACGAACAGTACTTC. Its translation: CASSQDGGYEQYF.

This chain connects TRBV27 to TRBJ2-2; TRBD1 agrees at 8 bases. With V trimmed by 5 bases and J by 4 bases, 6 bases remained unmatched. The CDR3 is 15 amino acids. CDR1 is MNHEY and CDR2 is SMNVEV in the germline V gene (reference sequence). This CDR3 reads CASSRQGWSTGELFF. The CDR3 DNA is TGTGCCAGCAGTCGACAGGGGTGGAGCACCGGGGAGCTGTTTTTT.

J is TRBJ2-7 and V is TRBV6-5; possibly TRBD1 for D (6 bases). In germline, CDR1 is MNHEY, CDR2 SVGAGI. This CDR3 has 15 residues. The V end lost 0 bases, the J end lost 6 bases, and 15 bases lay between the germline ends. This chain's CDR3 is CASSYSGVADSEQYF. The DNA of the CDR3 is TGTGCCAGCAGTTACTCAGGGGTCGCGGACAGCGAGCAGTACTTC.

J is TRBJ1-1 and V is TRBV11-2; TRBD1 matches at 8 bases. J was trimmed by 8 bases and V by 5 bases; bases with no gene match: 7. The CDR3 is 13 residues long. Germline V gene lookup returns CDR1 SGHAT and CDR2 FQNNGV. As DNA, the CDR3 is TGTGCCAGCAGCCGCACAGGGGGTACAGAAGCTTTCTTT. It yields the protein CASSRTGGTEAFF.

V and J are TRBV5-4 and TRBJ2-7; possible D gene TRBD2, 5 bases. Germline V gene data show CDR1 as SGHNT and CDR2 as YYREEE (reference sequence). V was pared by 7 bases and J by 1 base, with 15 bases between. The CDR3 is made up of 14 amino acids. The CDR3 sequence: CASRAQRGSYEQYF. DNA of the CDR3: TGTGCCAGCCGGGCCCAGAGAGGGTCCTACGAGCAGTACTTC.

This clone was counted once. This rearrangement joins TRBV5-1 to TRBJ2-7; a possible D gene is TRBD2 (5 bases). CDR3 length equals 14 residues. Looked up from germline, CDR1 is SGHRS and CDR2 is YFSETQ. Trimming took off 4 bases at V and 2 bases at J, with 13 bases between the two ends. The CDR3 reads CASSKSEETYEQYF. In nucleotides, the CDR3 is TGCGCCAGCAGCAAGTCGGAGGAAACCTACGAGCAGTACTTC.

The rearrangement links TRBV6-1 to TRBJ1-5; D not resolved. The CDR3 has 14 residues. CDR1 MNHNS and CDR2 SASEGT come from the germline V gene. The V end lost 7 bases, the J end lost 3 bases, and 13 bases lay between the germline ends. This CDR3 reads CASKEDWNNQPQHF. The CDR3 nucleotides read TGTGCCAGCAAGGAGGACTGGAACAATCAGCCCCAGCATTTT.

The chain carries TRBV6-1 and TRBJ1-2; 8 bases map to TRBD1. The CDR3 is 15 residues long. The trim removed 6 bases at V and 1 base at J, leaving 7 bases unmatched. Germline V gives CDR1 MNHNS, CDR2 SASEGT. The CDR3 sequence: CASRRTGLGNYGYTF. The CDR3 DNA is TGTGCCAGCAGACGGACAGGGCTTGGTAACTATGGCTACACCTTC.

This clone showed up just a few times. V gene TRBV6-5 combines with J gene TRBJ1-1, with D possibly matching TRBD1 (5 bases). Trimming took off 8 bases at V and 3 bases at J, with 16 bases between the two ends. The CDR3 is made up of 14 amino acids. The germline V gene encodes CDR1 MNHEY and CDR2 SVGAGI. CDR3 in amino acids: CASVPSRGDTEAFF. As DNA, the CDR3 is TGTGCCAGCGTCCCGTCGCGGGGGGACACTGAAGCTTTCTTT.

The CDR3 DNA follows: TGTGCCAGTAGTAAACAGGGGGCCGCGGTGGATGAGCAGTTCTTC. Its translation: CASSKQGAAVDEQFF. The chain combines TRBV19 with TRBJ2-1, with 9 nucleotides matching TRBD1. The V segment lost 4 bases and the J segment 8 bases; nucleotides outside the gene matches: 9. The CDR3 length is 15 residues. Germline CDR1 is LNHDA and CDR2 is SQIVND (reference sequence).

The chain uses TRBV28 and TRBJ2-1; 10 bases agree with TRBD2. This CDR3 has 15 amino acids. Trimming at V came to 6 bases and at J to 6 bases, leaving 8 bases not matched to a gene. Germline V CDR1 and CDR2: MDHEN, SYDVKM. DNA of the CDR3: TGTGCCAGCAGGCCAACTAGCGGGGCCCCCAATGAGCAGTTCTTC. It translates to CASRPTSGAPNEQFF.

The V gene is TRBV14, the J gene TRBJ2-7; maybe TRBD1 (6 bases). This CDR3 contains 13 residues. CDR1 is SGHDN and CDR2 is FVKESK in the germline V gene. The V and J ends lost 1 base and 2 bases respectively, with 6 bases between them. The CDR3 loop reads CASSQGTAYEQYF. DNA of the CDR3: TGTGCCAGCAGCCAAGGGACAGCCTACGAGCAGTACTTC.

The J gene is TRBJ2-1, the V gene TRBV6-4, with 11 bases fitting TRBD2. The germline V gene encodes CDR1 MRHNA and CDR2 SNTAGT. The CDR3 loop spans 16 amino acids. J gave up 9 bases and V 4 bases, and 11 bases lay outside the gene matches. CDR3 in amino acids: CASSGSFSGRDGEQFF. Written as DNA, the CDR3 is TGTGCCAGCAGTGGTTCGTTTAGCGGGAGGGACGGTGAGCAGTTCTTC.

The genes are TRBV19 and TRBJ1-2; the match to TRBD1 covers 7 bases. This CDR3 has 13 amino acids. Per the germline V gene, CDR1 is LNHDA and CDR2 is SQIVND (reference sequence). The ends lost 7 bases at V and 1 base at J; junction bases unmatched: 3. CDR3: CASNTGVNYGYTF. CDR3 nucleotide sequence: TGTGCCAGTAATACAGGGGTTAACTATGGCTACACCTTC.

The chain employs TRBV5-1 and TRBJ1-1; D not certain. Germline CDR1 is SGHRS and CDR2 is YFSETQ. This CDR3 spans 14 amino acids. The V gene lost 4 bases and the J gene lost 4 bases, with 14 bases spanning the gap. The CDR3 is CASSGSMASTEAFF. CDR3 nucleotides: TGCGCCAGCAGCGGGAGTATGGCTTCCACTGAAGCTTTCTTT.

This chain joins TRBV10-3 and TRBJ2-7; TRBD1 matches at 12 bases. J gave up 5 bases and V 6 bases, and 5 bases lay outside the gene matches. This CDR3 has 14 residues. The germline CDR1 and CDR2 sequences are ENHRY and SYGVKD. This CDR3 is CAIRGTGGLDEQYF. For the CDR3, the DNA is TGTGCCATCAGAGGGACAGGGGGCCTTGACGAGCAGTACTTC.

The V gene is TRBV5-1, the J gene TRBJ2-7; the D gene is possibly TRBD1 (6 bases). The CDR3 extends over 14 amino acids. Trimming removed 4 bases from V and 6 bases from J, with 17 bases in between. Germline-derived CDR1 and CDR2 are SGHRS and YFSETQ. CDR3 sequence: CASSIGQSPGEQYF. As DNA, the CDR3 is TGCGCCAGCAGCATAGGACAGTCGCCTGGCGAGCAGTACTTC.

The genes are TRBV5-6 and TRBJ2-2; the D is unclear. V lost 0 bases to trimming and J lost 7 bases, with 10 bases between them. The CDR3 has 14 amino acids. CDR1 and CDR2 (germline): SGHDT, YYEEEE. The DNA for the CDR3 is TGTGCCAGCAGCTTGGCCGTCGTGAGCGGGGAGCTGTTTTTT. As protein: CASSLAVVSGELFF.

Judged by abundance, this clone is medium-sized (0.01 to 0.1%). The J gene is TRBJ1-2, the V gene TRBV28; TRBD1 is a possible D gene (6 bases). The CDR3 sequence is 14 residues long. CDR1 is MDHEN, CDR2 SYDVKM, per germline. V lost 7 bases to trimming and J lost 5 bases, with 17 bases between them. CDR3 nucleotides: TGTGCCAGCACCTATCTAGGGACATTATATGGCTACACCTTC. Protein: CASTYLGTLYGYTF.

This clone was observed a few times. The gene calls are TRBV18 and TRBJ1-5; D uncertain. The length of the CDR3 is 13 residues. CDR1 is KGHSH and CDR2 is LQKENI in the germline V gene. Between the trimmed V and J ends, which lost 4 bases and 4 bases, there was a span of 8 bases. The CDR3 spells CASSRDTNQPQHF. The CDR3 DNA reads TGTGCCAGCTCACGAGACACAAATCAGCCCCAGCATTTT.

This clone was detected once. A junction end diverges from the germline sequence, so it may reflect a read error. The V call is TRBV25-1, the J call TRBJ2-6, with TRBD1 matching 12 bases. Per the germline V gene, CDR1 is MGHDK and CDR2 is SYGVNS. This CDR3 is 18 amino acids long. CDR3 coding DNA: TGTGCCAGCAGTGCACAGGGACAGGGGGCCGGTGGGGCCAACGGCCTGACTTTC. The encoded protein is CASSAQGQGAGGANGLTF.

For the CDR3, the DNA is TGTGCCAGCAGTATTACCGGGAGTATGGGGGAGACCCAGTACTTC. Translated, it gives CASSITGSMGETQYF. This chain joins TRBV28 and TRBJ2-5; a possible D gene is TRBD2 (6 bases). CDR3 length: 15 amino acids. Germline assignment: CDR1 MDHEN and CDR2 SYDVKM. Trimming shortened V by 5 bases and J by 5 bases, and 18 bases separated the two germline ends.